This entry lists 9 T cell receptor beta chains sequenced from one sample in a study of T-cell memory formation after mild COVID-19. TCRdb reprocessed the 5' RACE reads via MiXCR and lists one record per CDR3 protein. Of around 300,000 distinct CDR3 sequences in the sample, about 13% were seen once. Sequencing was carried out using PBMCs or a T cell subset sorted from them (not recorded which). Source of these receptors: a young man who had mild COVID-19 (a few samples of this study predate the infection). Cell type and time point are not known.

This clonotype was seen a few times. J is TRBJ1-2 and V is TRBV4-1; D perhaps matches TRBD1 (5 bases). Germline CDR1 MGHRA, CDR2 YSYEKL. CDR3 length: 13 residues. V lost 3 bases and J lost 4, with 9 bases in between. The CDR3 is CASSQPGVYGYTF. As DNA, the CDR3 is TGCGCCAGCAGCCAGCCGGGGGTCTATGGCTACACCTTC.

This rearrangement joins TRBV5-1 to TRBJ2-5, with D perhaps assigned TRBD1 or TRBD2 (5 bases each). The CDR3 totals 13 residues. Germline CDR1 SGHRS, CDR2 YFSETQ. Trimming left V 4 bases short and J 4 bases short, with 11 bases between. CDR3: CASSEGPTETQYF. The CDR3, as DNA: TGCGCCAGCAGCGAGGGACCGACAGAGACCCAGTACTTC.

This clonotype was detected a few times. The V call is TRBV6-5, the J call TRBJ1-1; the match to TRBD1 covers 7 bases. The CDR3 runs to 16 residues. V was pared by 0 bases and J by 1 base, with 5 bases of the junction left unmatched. Germline loops: CDR1 MNHEY, CDR2 SVGAGI. CDR3 sequence (DNA): TGTGCCAGCAGTTACTCGATAGGACAGGCGAACACTGAAGCTTTCTTT. This translates into CASSYSIGQANTEAFF.

There are a few counts of this clonotype. V usage is TRBV5-1 and J usage is TRBJ1-5, with 7 bases that match TRBD1. The ends lost 1 base at V and 3 bases at J; junction bases unmatched: 4. The CDR3 loop spans 15 amino acids. Germline V CDR1 and CDR2: SGHRS, YFSETQ. DNA for the CDR3: TGCGCCAGCAGCTTGACAGGGGTCCACAATCAGCCCCAGCATTTT. Translated: CASSLTGVHNQPQHF.

CDR3 nucleotide sequence: TGTGCCAGCAGCTTCTTCAGTGGGGACTACGAGCAGTACTTC. Translated, it gives CASSFFSGDYEQYF. The chain recombines TRBV11-2 with TRBJ2-7; the D is unclear. CDR3 length: 14 amino acids. Trimming stripped 3 bases from V and 3 bases from J, with 12 bases between. Looked up from germline, CDR1 is SGHAT and CDR2 is FQNNGV. Supplemented by reference TRBV11-2 and TRBJ2-7, the full variable domain reads EAGVAQSPRYKIIEKRQSVAFWCNPISGHATLYWYQQILGQGPKLLIQFQNNGVVDDSQLPKDRFSAERLKGVDSTLKIQPAKLEDSAVYLCASSFFSGDYEQYFGPGTRLTVT.

The chain recombines TRBV20-1 with TRBJ2-1; 15 bases agree with TRBD2. V dropped 5 bases and J dropped 6; count of bases not matched to a gene: 5. CDR1 DFQATT and CDR2 SNEGSKA come from the germline V gene (reference sequence). The CDR3 consists of 15 residues. The CDR3 sequence: CSAWTSGGARNEQFF. The CDR3 bases are TGCAGTGCTTGGACTAGCGGGGGGGCCCGCAATGAGCAGTTCTTC.

The sample holds many counts of this clonotype. The V gene is TRBV5-1, the J gene TRBJ2-2; perhaps D is TRBD1 or TRBD2 (6 bases each). The CDR3 length is 15 residues. Per germline, CDR1 SGHRS and CDR2 YFSETQ. V was trimmed by 2 bases and J by 1 base, leaving 9 bases between them. CDR3: CASSFGGRNTGELFF. Written as DNA, the CDR3 is TGCGCCAGCAGCTTCGGGGGCCGGAACACCGGGGAGCTGTTTTTT.

At least ten counts were recorded for this clonotype. The J gene is TRBJ2-7, the V gene TRBV7-9, with 7 bases fitting TRBD1. The CDR3 is 13 amino acids. CDR1 SEHNR and CDR2 FQNEAQ come from the germline V gene (reference sequence). Trimming cost V 5 bases and J 3 bases; bases outside gene matches: 4. The CDR3 bases are TGTGCCAGCAGCCCGGGACAGAACTACGAGCAGTACTTC. Its protein product is CASSPGQNYEQYF.

The chain carries TRBV7-9 and TRBJ2-2, with D maybe TRBD2 (5 bases). V dropped 4 bases and J dropped 0 bases, with 15 bases sitting between them. CDR1 and CDR2 from the germline V gene are SEHNR and FQNEAQ (reference sequence). CDR3 size: 17 residues. The CDR3, as DNA: TGTGCCAGCAGCTACGAGGACTGGGCTCCGAACACCGGGGAGCTGTTTTTT. Encoded protein: CASSYEDWAPNTGELFF.